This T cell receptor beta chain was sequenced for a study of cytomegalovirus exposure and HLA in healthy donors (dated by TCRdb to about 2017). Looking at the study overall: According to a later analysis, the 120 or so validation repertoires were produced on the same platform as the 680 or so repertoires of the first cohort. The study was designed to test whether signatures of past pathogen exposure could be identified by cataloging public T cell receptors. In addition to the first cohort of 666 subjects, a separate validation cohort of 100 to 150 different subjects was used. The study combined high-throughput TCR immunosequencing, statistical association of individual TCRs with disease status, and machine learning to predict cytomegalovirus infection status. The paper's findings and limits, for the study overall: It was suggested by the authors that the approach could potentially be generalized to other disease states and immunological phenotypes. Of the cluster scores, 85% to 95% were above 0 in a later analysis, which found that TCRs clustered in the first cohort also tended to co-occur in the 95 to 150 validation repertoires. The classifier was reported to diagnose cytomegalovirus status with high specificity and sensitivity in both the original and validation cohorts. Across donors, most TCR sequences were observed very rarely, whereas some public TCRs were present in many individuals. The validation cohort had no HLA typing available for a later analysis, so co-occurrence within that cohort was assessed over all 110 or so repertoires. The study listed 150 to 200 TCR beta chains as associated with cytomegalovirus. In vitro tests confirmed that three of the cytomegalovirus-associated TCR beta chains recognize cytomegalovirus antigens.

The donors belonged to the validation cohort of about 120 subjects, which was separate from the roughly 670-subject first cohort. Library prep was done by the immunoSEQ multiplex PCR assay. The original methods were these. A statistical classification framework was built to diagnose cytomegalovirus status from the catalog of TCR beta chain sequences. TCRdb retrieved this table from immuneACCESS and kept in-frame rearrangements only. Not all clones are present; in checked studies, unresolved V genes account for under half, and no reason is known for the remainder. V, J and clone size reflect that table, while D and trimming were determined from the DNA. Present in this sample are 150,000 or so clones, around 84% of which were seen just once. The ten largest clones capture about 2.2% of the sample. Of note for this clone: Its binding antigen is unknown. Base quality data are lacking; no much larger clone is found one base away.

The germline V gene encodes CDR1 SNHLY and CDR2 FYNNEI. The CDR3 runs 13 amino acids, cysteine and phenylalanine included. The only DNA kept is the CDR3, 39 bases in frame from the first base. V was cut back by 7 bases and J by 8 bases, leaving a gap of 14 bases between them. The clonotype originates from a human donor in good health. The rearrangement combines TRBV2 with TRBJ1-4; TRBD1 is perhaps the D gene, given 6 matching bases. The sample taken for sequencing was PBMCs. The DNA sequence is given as TGTGCCAGCAAGCAGGGGACGAGGGAAAAACTGTTTTTT. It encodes CASKQGTREKLFF.